The clone carrying this TCR beta chain has just a few counts. Together with a sample-barcoded 5' primer, a J-beta primer mix was included in a second PCR lasting about 7 to 12 cycles. A single record per CDR3 protein comes from TCRdb applying MiXCR to the 5' RACE reads. The sample has about 1.8 million distinct CDR3 sequences, roughly 52% seen once. The source of the sample is a study of blood T cells in healthy people across ages. Ranging in age from about 6 to 90, the donors were healthy Caucasian individuals from Russia. This CDR3 is 15 amino acids long. Germline V gene lookup returns CDR1 MNHEY and CDR2 SMNVEV (reference sequence). J was trimmed by 4 bases and V by 5 bases; bases with no gene match: 8.

The TCR originated in a woman aged 40 to 50 in good health. The sample taken for sequencing was blood. The chain joins TRBV27 to TRBJ1-2; 9 bases are a match to TRBD1. CDR3 protein: CASSGRDREGYGYTF. DNA of the CDR3: TGTGCCAGCAGTGGCCGGGACAGGGAGGGCTATGGCTACACCTTC.